This T cell receptor (beta chain) was recorded in a study of blood T cell repertoires in COVID-19. This clone was observed a single time. Sequencing was performed with immunoSEQ multiplex PCR; in TCRdb, only in-frame clones are kept and a portion is missing. In the table there are about 220,000 clones, over 75% of which are singletons. Clinical history reported by participants formed the basis on which cohorts were assigned. Cohort 3 recovered donors had two negative PCRs, clearance, or symptom resolution. The CDR3 spans 13 residues. V lost 7 bases and J lost 6; bases outside the gene matches: 4. The TCR originated in a woman in her sixties or seventies who had recovered from COVID-19. The specimen sequenced was PBMCs or T cells enriched from blood (not recorded which). The rearrangement joins TRBV12-3 or TRBV12-4 to TRBJ2-2; TRBD1 matches 8 bases. The CDR3 nucleotides read TGTGCCAGCAATAACAGGGGGTCCGGGGAGCTGTTTTTT. Translating gives CASNNRGSGELFF.